The entry that follows covers one T cell receptor beta chain sequence. V was pared by 0 bases and J by 3 bases, with 4 bases between. The CDR3 runs 13 residues. CDR1 MNHEY and CDR2 SMNVEV come from the germline V gene (reference sequence). The source of the sample is a study of Tregs in tolerant kidney transplant recipients. Only in-frame clones appear in the TCRdb table, and some are missing; sequencing was by immunoSEQ multiplex PCR. Of under 95,000 clones detected, about 91% appear once; the ten largest clones hold 0.34%. The V call is TRBV27, the J call TRBJ2-3, with no clear D. This TCR was recovered from a human donor who received a combined kidney and bone marrow transplant. The sample was Tregs from blood, taken before the transplant. Written as DNA, the CDR3 is TGTGCCAGCAGTTTATCGAGGACAGATACGCAGTATTTT. This gives the protein CASSLSRTDTQYF.